This T cell receptor (beta chain) comes out of a study of T cell clonality in common variable immunodeficiency. Findings and limits, study-wide: Reportedly, TCR beta sequences from common variable immunodeficiency showed fewer deletions and N-nucleotide insertions. Patient heterogeneity in the CVID cohort limited correlations between repertoire features and clinical complications.

Both groups were predominantly of Caucasian heritage. Blood came from CVID subjects not ill and not taking immunomodulatory or immunosuppressive medication. Each donor provided roughly 4.5 to 8.5 ml of heparinized whole blood. The data were produced by immunoSEQ multiplex PCR, yet TCRdb's version contains in-frame clones alone and is incomplete. The profile covers 28,000 or so clones, none occurring a single time. Concerning this clone: The antigen is not known. The read ends 3 residues early relative to the CDR3; the germline J gene fills the gap.

The CDR3 has 17 residues. Trimming removed 2 bases from V and 1 base from J, with 17 bases in between. Germline CDR1 is MNHEY and CDR2 is SVGEGT. This clonotype was sampled from a human donor with common variable immunodeficiency. Sample: peripheral blood mononuclear cells. The chain combines TRBV6-2 or TRBV6-3 with TRBJ1-1; no clear D gene. Partial CDR3 DNA: TGTGCCAGCAGTTACCCGAAGCCTCTCGACTCGAACACTGAA. It encodes CASSYPKPLDSNTE. The complete CDR3 protein is CASSYPKPLDSNTEAFF.